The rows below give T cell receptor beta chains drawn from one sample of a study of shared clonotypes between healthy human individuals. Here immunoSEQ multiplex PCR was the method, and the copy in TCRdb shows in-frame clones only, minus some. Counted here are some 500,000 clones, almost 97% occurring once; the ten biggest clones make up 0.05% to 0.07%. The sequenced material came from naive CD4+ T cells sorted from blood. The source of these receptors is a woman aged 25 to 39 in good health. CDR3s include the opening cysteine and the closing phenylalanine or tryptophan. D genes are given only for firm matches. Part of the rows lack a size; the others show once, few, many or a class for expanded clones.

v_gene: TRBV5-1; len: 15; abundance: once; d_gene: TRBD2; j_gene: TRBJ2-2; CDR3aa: CASSERTSDTGELFF; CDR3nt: TGCGCCAGCAGCGAGAGGACTAGCGACACCGGGGAGCTGTTTTTT
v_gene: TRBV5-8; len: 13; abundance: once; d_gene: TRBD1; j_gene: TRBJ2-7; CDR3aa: CASSFDRGYEQYF; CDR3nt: TGTGCCAGCAGCTTTGACAGGGGGTACGAGCAGTACTTC
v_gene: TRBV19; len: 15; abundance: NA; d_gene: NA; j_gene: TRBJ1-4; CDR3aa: CASSSSGTSDEKLFF; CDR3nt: TGTGCCAGTAGTTCCTCCGGGACCAGTGATGAAAAACTGTTTTTT
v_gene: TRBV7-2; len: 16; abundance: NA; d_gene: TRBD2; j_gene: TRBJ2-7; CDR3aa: CASSLAVASGYYEQYF; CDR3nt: TGTGCCAGCAGCTTAGCGGTGGCTAGCGGGTACTACGAGCAGTACTTC
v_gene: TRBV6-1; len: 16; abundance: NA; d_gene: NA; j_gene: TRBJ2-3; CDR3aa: CASSEGDGRVRDTQYF; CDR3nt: TGTGCCAGCAGTGAAGGTGATGGGAGAGTGAGGGATACGCAGTATTTT
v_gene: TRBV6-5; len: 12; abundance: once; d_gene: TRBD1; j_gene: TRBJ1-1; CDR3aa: CASGTGGTEAFF; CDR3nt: TGTGCCAGCGGGACAGGGGGTACTGAAGCTTTCTTT
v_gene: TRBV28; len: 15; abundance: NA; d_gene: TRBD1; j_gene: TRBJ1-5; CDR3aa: CASSLRQGSNQPQHF; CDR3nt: TGTGCCAGCAGTTTGAGACAGGGAAGCAATCAGCCCCAGCATTTT
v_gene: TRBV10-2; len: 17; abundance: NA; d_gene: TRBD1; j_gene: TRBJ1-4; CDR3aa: CASRTGVHDSTNEKLFF; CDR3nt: TGCGCCAGCAGGACAGGGGTCCACGATTCAACTAATGAAAAACTGTTTTTT
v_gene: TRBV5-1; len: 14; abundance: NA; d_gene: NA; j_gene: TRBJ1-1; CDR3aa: CASSLAEQNTEAFF; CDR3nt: TGCGCCAGCAGCTTGGCGGAGCAGAACACTGAAGCTTTCTTT
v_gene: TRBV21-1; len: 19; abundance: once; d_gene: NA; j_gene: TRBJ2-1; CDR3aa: CASSKADRGTSRSYNEQFF; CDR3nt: TGTGCCAGCAGCAAAGCGGACAGGGGAACTAGCAGGAGCTACAATGAGCAGTTCTTC
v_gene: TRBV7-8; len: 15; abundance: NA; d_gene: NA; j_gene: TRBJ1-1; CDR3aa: CASSPHKGRYTEAFF; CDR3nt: TGTGCCAGCAGCCCCCACAAGGGGCGATACACTGAAGCTTTCTTT
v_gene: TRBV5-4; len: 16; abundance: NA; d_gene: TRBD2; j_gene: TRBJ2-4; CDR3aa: CASSLTSGRARDIQYF; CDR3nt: TGTGCCAGCAGCTTGACTAGCGGGAGGGCGCGGGACATTCAGTACTTC
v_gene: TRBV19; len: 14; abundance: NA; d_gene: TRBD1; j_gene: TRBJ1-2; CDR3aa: CASSTTGTASGYTF; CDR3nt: TGTGCCAGTAGTACCACAGGGACAGCTAGCGGCTACACCTTC
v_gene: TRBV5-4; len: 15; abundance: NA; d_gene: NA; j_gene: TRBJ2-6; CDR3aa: CASRFLASGANVLTF; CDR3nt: TGTGCCAGCAGGTTTTTGGCCTCTGGGGCCAACGTCCTGACTTTC
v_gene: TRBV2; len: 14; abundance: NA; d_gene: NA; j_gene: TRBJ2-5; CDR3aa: CASSRDYSQETQYF; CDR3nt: TGTGCCAGCAGCCGTGACTACTCCCAAGAGACCCAGTACTTC
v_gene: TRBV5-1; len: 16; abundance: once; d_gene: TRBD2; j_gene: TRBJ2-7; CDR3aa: CASSQGLAGGPREQYF; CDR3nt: TGCGCCAGCAGCCAAGGACTAGCGGGAGGGCCTCGCGAGCAGTACTTC
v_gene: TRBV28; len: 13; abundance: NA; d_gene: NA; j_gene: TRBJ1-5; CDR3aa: CAYGGIIDQPQHF; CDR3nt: TGTGCCTACGGAGGGATCATAGATCAGCCCCAGCATTTT
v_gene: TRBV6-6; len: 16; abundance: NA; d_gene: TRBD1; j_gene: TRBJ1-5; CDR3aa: CASRDRGLNSNQPQHF; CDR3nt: TGTGCCAGCAGGGACAGGGGATTAAATAGCAATCAGCCCCAGCATTTT
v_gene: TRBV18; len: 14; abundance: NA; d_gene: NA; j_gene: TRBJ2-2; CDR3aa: CASSPGDDYGELFF; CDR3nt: TGTGCCAGCTCACCGGGGGATGATTACGGGGAGCTGTTTTTT
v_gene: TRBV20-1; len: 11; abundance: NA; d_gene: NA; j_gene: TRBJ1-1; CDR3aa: CSAAGLTEAFF; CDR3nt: TGCAGTGCCGCAGGACTCACTGAAGCTTTCTTT
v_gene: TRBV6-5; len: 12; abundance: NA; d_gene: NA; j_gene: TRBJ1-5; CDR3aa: CASRTGNQPQHF; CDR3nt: TGTGCCAGCAGGACCGGCAATCAGCCCCAGCATTTT
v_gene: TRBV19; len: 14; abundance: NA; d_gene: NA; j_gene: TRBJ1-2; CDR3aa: CASSIPGTRYGYTF; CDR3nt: TGTGCCAGTAGTATTCCCGGGACTCGCTATGGCTACACCTTC
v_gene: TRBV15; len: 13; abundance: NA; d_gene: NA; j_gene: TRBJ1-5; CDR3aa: CATTLRGNQPQHF; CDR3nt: TGTGCCACCACATTACGGGGCAATCAGCCCCAGCATTTT
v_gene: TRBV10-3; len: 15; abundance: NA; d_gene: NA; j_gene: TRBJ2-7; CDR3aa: CAIRRVLGPTYEQYF; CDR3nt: TGTGCCATCAGGAGGGTACTAGGCCCAACCTACGAGCAGTACTTC
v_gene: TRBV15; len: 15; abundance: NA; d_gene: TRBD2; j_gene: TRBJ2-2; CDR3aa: CATSPAGGPSGELFF; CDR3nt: TGTGCCACCAGCCCAGCGGGAGGGCCTTCCGGGGAGCTGTTTTTT
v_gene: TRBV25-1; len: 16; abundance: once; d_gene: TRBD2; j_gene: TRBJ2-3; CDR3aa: CASSPGTTSSTDTQYF; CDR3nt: TGTGCCAGCAGTCCGGGGACTACCTCTAGCACAGATACGCAGTATTTT
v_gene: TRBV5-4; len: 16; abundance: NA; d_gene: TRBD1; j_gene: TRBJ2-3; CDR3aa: CASSLVWQGVTDTQYF; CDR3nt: TGTGCCAGCAGCTTGGTATGGCAGGGGGTCACAGATACGCAGTATTTT
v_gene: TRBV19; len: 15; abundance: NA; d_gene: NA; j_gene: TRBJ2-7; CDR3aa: CASSIDLLTTYEQYF; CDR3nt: TGTGCCAGTAGTATAGATCTATTGACTACCTACGAGCAGTACTTC
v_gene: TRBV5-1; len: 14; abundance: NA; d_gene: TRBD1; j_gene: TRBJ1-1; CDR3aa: CASSLSGGRTEAFF; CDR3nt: TGCGCCAGCAGCTTGTCAGGGGGGCGCACTGAAGCTTTCTTT
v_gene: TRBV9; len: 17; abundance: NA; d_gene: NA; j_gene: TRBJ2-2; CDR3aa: CASSRLADTTNTGELFF; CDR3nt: TGTGCCAGCAGCAGATTAGCGGATACAACGAACACCGGGGAGCTGTTTTTT
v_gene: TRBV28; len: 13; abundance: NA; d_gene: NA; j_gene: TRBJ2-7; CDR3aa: CASSWANSYEQYF; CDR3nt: TGTGCCAGCAGTTGGGCGAACTCCTACGAGCAGTACTTC
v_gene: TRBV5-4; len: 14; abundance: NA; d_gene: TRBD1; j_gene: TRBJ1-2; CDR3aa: CASSLDRGNGGYTF; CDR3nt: TGTGCCAGCAGCTTGGACAGGGGTAACGGGGGCTACACCTTC
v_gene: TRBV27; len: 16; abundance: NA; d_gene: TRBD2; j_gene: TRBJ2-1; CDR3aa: CASSVRMASGYNEQFF; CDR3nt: TGTGCCAGCAGTGTAAGAATGGCTAGCGGTTACAATGAGCAGTTCTTC
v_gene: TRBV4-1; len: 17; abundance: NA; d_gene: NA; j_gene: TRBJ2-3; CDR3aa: CASSQVGPSESTDTQYF; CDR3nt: TGCGCCAGCAGCCAAGTTGGCCCTAGTGAAAGCACAGATACGCAGTATTTT
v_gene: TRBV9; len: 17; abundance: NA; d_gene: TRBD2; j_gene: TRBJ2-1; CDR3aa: CASSAYMLAGERNEQFF; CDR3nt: TGTGCCAGCAGCGCCTATATGCTAGCGGGAGAGCGCAATGAGCAGTTCTTC
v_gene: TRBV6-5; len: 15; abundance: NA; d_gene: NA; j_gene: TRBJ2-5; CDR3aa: CASSYSEDFGETQYF; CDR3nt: TGTGCCAGCAGTTACTCCGAGGACTTCGGAGAGACCCAGTACTTC
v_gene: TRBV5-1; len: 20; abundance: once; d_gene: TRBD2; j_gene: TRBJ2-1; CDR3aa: CASSFPTGKLAARSYNEQFF; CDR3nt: TGCGCCAGCAGCTTTCCGACCGGTAAGCTAGCGGCCCGGTCCTACAATGAGCAGTTCTTC
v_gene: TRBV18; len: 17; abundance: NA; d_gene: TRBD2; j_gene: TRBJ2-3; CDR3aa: CASQSGTSGTSTDTQYF; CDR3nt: TGTGCCAGCCAATCCGGGACTAGCGGAACTAGCACAGATACGCAGTATTTT
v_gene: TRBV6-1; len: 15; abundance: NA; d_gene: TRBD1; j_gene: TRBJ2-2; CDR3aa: CASSRTGKNTGELFF; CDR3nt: TGTGCCAGCAGTAGGACAGGGAAGAACACCGGGGAGCTGTTTTTT
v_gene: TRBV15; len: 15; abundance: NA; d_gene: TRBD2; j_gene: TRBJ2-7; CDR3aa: CATSSWGGDSYEQYF; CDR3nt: TGTGCCACCAGCTCTTGGGGGGGAGACTCCTACGAGCAGTACTTC
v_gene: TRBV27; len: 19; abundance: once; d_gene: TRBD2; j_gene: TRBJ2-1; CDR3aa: CASAFRTSALLSSYNEQFF; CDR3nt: TGTGCCAGCGCTTTCCGGACTAGCGCGTTGCTTAGCTCCTACAATGAGCAGTTCTTC
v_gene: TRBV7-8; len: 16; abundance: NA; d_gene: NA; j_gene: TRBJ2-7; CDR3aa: CASSSGGTLISYEQYF; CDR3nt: TGTGCCAGCAGCTCAGGAGGTACCTTAATCTCCTACGAGCAGTACTTC
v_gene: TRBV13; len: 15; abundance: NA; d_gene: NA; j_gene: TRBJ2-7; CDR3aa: CASSLAVARGVEQYF; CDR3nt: TGTGCCAGCAGCTTAGCGGTGGCTCGCGGGGTCGAGCAGTACTTC
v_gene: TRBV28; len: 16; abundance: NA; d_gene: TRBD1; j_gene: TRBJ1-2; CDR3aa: CASSLLGGELNYGYTF; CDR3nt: TGTGCCAGCAGTTTATTAGGGGGCGAGCTCAACTATGGCTACACCTTC
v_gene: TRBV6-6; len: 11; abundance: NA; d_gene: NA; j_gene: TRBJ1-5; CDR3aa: CASSYGGAQHF; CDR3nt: TGTGCCAGCAGTTACGGAGGGGCCCAGCATTTT
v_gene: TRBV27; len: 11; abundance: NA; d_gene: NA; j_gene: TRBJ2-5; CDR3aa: CASSHQETQYF; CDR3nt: TGTGCCAGCAGTCACCAAGAGACCCAGTACTTC
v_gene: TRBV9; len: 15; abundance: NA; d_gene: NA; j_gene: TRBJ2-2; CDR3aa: CASSVGGWKGGELFF; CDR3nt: TGTGCCAGCAGCGTAGGGGGATGGAAGGGCGGGGAGCTGTTTTTT
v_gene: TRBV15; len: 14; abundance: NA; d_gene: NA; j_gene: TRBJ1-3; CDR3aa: CATSGPLSGNTIYF; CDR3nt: TGTGCCACCAGCGGACCCCTCTCTGGAAACACCATATATTTT